This T cell receptor beta chain was sequenced in a study of blood T cells in healthy people across ages (dated by TCRdb to between 2015 and 2016). Notes on the research overall: In model experiments, template switching captured about one uniquely barcoded TCR beta cDNA molecule for every two T cells. To track age-related changes in TCR beta repertoire diversity, the study relied on deep sequencing normalized with unique cDNA molecular identifiers. The donors were divided into four age groups: young (average approximately 16 years), middle-aged (over 35), aged (approximately 64) and long-lived (about 79). To avoid experimental bias, donors of different ages were distributed randomly across sequencing lanes. Two additional independent replicas of 1 million unique cDNA reads from the same blood draw were analyzed for two donors (one aged 18 to 29 and one aged 80 or older). The research as a whole found: Observed TCR beta diversity per million T cells fell roughly linearly with age, and a significant reduction was already apparent by age around 44. The CMV infection status of donors was not known, potentially confounding age-related changes in expanded clonotypes. There was a strong correlation between observed TCR beta diversity and the percentage of naive T cells measured by flow cytometry. Total diversity estimates from one million sequenced T cells were considered lower bounds and underestimates. Conclusive comparison of naive and antigen-experienced compartments was prevented by the profiling of bulk unsorted PBMCs. Compared with the aged group, the long-lived group had more naive CD4+ T cells, fewer expanded clones and increased TCR diversity, a pattern suggesting age selection.

Libraries were prepared through 5' RACE. TCRdb records Illumina HiSeq 2500 as the sequencer. A second PCR of roughly 6 to 11 cycles was performed with a sample-barcoded 5' primer and a J-beta primer mix. Each TCR beta cDNA molecule received a unique molecular identifier from a template-switch 5' adaptor carrying 12 random nucleotides. At least 2.5 million CDR3-containing paired-end reads were obtained from each sample. First-strand cDNA was synthesized from all RNA with the Mint cDNA synthesis kit, primed by a TRBC-specific oligonucleotide. After uracil-DNA glycosylase treatment, a first 18-cycle PCR used universal primers M1SS and BC2_uni_R on all cDNA. In the source study's methods: Each sample was normalized by randomly selecting 1 million high-quality reads, each carrying a distinct molecular identifier. Instead of being binned into consensus sequences, reads with shared molecular identifiers were discarded. CDR3 identification, clonotype clustering and error correction used MiTCR with a Q25 quality threshold and the strictest error-elimination algorithm. A nonparametric unseen species model using Euler transformation provided a lower-bound estimate of total TCR beta diversity. The public sequencing data were trimmed at Q25 with fastp and processed into clonotypes with MiXCR by TCRdb, which kept only in-frame beta chains. Entries are consolidated by CDR3 protein sequence, retaining the most common genes and DNA. TCRdb's processing, not the authors' own work, is the source of the V and J calls. This sample comprises roughly 1.7 million distinct CDR3 sequences, about 32% of them detected only once. The ten biggest clones cover around 11% of the sample.

Systemically healthy Caucasian individuals from Russia, about 38 in total and aged roughly 6 to 95 years, were included as donors. Each donor gave about 11 milliliters of peripheral blood, drawn into EDTA-treated Vacutainer tubes. Ficoll-Paque density-gradient centrifugation was used to isolate PBMCs, with at least 7 million obtained per sample. Total RNA, at least 5.5 micrograms per sample, was extracted from PBMCs with Trizol reagent. Naive CD45RAhigh/CD27high T cell percentages were measured by flow cytometry on a PBMC aliquot from every donor. The CDR3, from cysteine to phenylalanine, totals 18 residues. Only CDR3 DNA is held: 54 bases, read in frame from base 1. The germline V gene supplies CDR1 MGHRA and CDR2 YSYEKL. Trimming removed 0 bases from V and 1 base from J; the gene matches leave 7 bases unexplained. A note on this clonotype: The target of this receptor is not known. The sample holds no much larger clone one base away, and base qualities are not on file.

Source material: blood. This sequence uses TRBV4-1 and TRBJ2-7; TRBD1 matches 12 bases in the middle. The receptor was derived from a woman in her twenties or thirties in good health. The bases are TGCGCCAGCAGCCAAGATAGGAGGGGACAGGGGGCATCCTACGAGCAGTACTTC. Its translation reads: CASSQDRRGQGASYEQYF.